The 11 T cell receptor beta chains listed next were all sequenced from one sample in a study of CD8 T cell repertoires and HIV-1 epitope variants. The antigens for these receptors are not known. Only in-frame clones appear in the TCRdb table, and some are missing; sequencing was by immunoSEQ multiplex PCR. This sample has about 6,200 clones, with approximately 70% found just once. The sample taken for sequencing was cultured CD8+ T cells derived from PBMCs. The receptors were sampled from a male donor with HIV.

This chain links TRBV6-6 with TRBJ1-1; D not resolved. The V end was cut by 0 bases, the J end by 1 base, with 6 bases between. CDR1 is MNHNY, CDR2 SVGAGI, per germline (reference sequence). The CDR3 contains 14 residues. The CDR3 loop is CASSYSRANTEAFF. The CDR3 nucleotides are TGTGCCAGCAGTTACTCGAGAGCGAACACTGAAGCTTTCTTT.

CDR3 DNA sequence: TGTGCCAGCAGCTTAGAATATAACAGGAACTACGAGCAGTACTTC. Translation: CASSLEYNRNYEQYF. The chain recombines TRBV11-2 with TRBJ2-7; perhaps TRBD1 as D (5 bases). This CDR3 comprises 15 residues. CDR1 is SGHAT and CDR2 is FQNNGV in the germline V gene. Deletions cut 0 bases from V and 3 bases from J, with 12 bases between. Full variable domain (outside the CDR3, taken from reference TRBV11-2 and TRBJ2-7): EAGVAQSPRYKIIEKRQSVAFWCNPISGHATLYWYQQILGQGPKLLIQFQNNGVVDDSQLPKDRFSAERLKGVDSTLKIQPAKLEDSAVYLCASSLEYNRNYEQYFGPGTRLTVT.

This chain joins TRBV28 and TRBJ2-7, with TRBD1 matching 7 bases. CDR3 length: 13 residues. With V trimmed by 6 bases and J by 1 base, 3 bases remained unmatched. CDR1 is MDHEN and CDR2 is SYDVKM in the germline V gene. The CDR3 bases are TGTGCCAGCAGAACAGGGGCGTCCTACGAGCAGTACTTC. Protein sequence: CASRTGASYEQYF.

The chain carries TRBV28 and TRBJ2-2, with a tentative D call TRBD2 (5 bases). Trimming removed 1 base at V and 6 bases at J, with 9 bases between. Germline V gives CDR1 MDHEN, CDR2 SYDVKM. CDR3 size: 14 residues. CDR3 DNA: TGTGCCAGCAGTTTATACGGGAAGGCCGGGGAGCTGTTTTTT. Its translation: CASSLYGKAGELFF.

CDR3 region: CASSEWGRPGTSPLHF. DNA for the CDR3: TGTGCCAGCAGTGAATGGGGGCGGCCAGGAACTTCACCCCTCCACTTT. The rearrangement joins TRBV6-1 to TRBJ1-6, with D maybe TRBD1 (6 bases). The V end was cut by 2 bases, the J end by 9 bases, with 17 bases between. From germline, CDR1 is MNHNS and CDR2 SASEGT. The CDR3 loop spans 16 amino acids.

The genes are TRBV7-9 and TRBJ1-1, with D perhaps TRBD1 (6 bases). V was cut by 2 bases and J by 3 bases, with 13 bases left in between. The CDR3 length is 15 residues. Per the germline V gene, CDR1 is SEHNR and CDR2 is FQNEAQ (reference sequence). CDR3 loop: CASSLQQGPDTEAFF. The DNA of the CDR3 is TGTGCCAGCAGCTTACAACAGGGCCCTGACACTGAAGCTTTCTTT.

In DNA form, the CDR3 reads TGTGCCAGCAGTTACTCCGGGACTAGCGGCCAAGAGACCCAGTACTTC. It is translated as CASSYSGTSGQETQYF. The V gene is TRBV6-5, the J gene TRBJ2-5; 11 nucleotides match TRBD2. Germline values: CDR1 MNHEY, CDR2 SVGAGI. Unmatched junction bases numbered 1, after V lost 0 bases and J lost 1 base. This CDR3 comprises 16 residues.

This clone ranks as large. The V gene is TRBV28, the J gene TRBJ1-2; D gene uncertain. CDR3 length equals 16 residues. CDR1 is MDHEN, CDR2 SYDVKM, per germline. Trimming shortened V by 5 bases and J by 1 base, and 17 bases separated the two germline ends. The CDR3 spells CASSLMPLDYNYGYTF. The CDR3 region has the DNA TGTGCCAGCAGTCTCATGCCCCTGGACTATAACTATGGCTACACCTTC.

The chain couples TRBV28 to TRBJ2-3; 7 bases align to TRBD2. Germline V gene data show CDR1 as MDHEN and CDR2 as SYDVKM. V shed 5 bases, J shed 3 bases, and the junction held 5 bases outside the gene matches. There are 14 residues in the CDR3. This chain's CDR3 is CASSHKRETDTQYF. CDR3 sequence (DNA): TGTGCCAGCAGTCATAAGCGGGAAACAGATACGCAGTATTTT.

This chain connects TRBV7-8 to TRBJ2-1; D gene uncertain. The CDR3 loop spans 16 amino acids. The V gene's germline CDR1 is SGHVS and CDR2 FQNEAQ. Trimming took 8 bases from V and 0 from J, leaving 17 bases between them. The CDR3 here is CASQSSPGSSYNEQFF. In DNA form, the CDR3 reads TGTGCCAGCCAGTCCTCCCCCGGCAGCTCCTACAATGAGCAGTTCTTC. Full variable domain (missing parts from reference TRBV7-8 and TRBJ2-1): GAGVSQSPRYKVAKRGQDVALRCDPISGHVSLFWYQQALGQGPEFLTYFQNEAQLDKSGLPSDRFFAERPEGSVSTLKIQRTQQEDSAVYLCASQSSPGSSYNEQFFGPGTRLTVL.

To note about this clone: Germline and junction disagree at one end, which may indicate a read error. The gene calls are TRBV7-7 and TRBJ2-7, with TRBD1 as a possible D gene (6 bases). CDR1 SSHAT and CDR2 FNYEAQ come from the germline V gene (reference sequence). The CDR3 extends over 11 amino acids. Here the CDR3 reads CASSDGQSQYF. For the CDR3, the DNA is TGTGCTAGCAGCGATGGACAGTCGCAGTACTTC.